This T cell receptor (beta chain) was profiled in a study of T-cell memory formation after mild COVID-19. Germline V gives CDR1 KGHSH, CDR2 LQKENI. V lost 2 bases and J lost 2, with 6 bases in between. This CDR3 is 13 amino acids long. About this clonotype: Antigen unknown.

Study-wide results and limits: The study found balanced CD4/CD8 in clones contracting day 15 to 85 and a CD4+ lean in later expanders. CM and EM subsets held most contracting CD4+ clones; EMRA held CD8+ ones.

The authors produced TCR alpha and TCR beta cDNA libraries with sample barcodes and UMIs by 5'RACE using constant-segment primers. A single record per CDR3 protein comes from TCRdb applying MiXCR to the 5' RACE reads. The sample includes some 270,000 distinct CDR3 sequences, approximately 15% seen only once; the top ten take 2.1%. The rearrangement joins TRBV18 to TRBJ1-1; D uncertain. Sequenced material: PBMCs or a T cell subset sorted from them (not recorded which). This receptor was identified in an adult woman who had mild COVID-19 (a few samples of this study predate the infection). Cell type and time point are not known. CDR3 residues: CASSPVGNTEAFF. DNA of the CDR3: TGTGCCAGCTCACCAGTTGGAAACACTGAAGCTTTCTTT.